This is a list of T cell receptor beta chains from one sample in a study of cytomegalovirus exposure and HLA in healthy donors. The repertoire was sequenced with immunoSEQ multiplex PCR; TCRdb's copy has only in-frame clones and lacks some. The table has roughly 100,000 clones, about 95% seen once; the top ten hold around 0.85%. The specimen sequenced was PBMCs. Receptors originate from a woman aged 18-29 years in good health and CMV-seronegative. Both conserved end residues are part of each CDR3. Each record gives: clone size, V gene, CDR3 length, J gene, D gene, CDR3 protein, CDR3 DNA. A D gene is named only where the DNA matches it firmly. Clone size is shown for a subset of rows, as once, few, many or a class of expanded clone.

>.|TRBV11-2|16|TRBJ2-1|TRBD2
CASSLIAGGTYNEQFF
TGTGCCAGCAGCTTAATTGCGGGAGGCACCTACAATGAGCAGTTCTTC
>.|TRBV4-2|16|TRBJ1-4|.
CASSQDLGDVGGKLFF
TGTGCCAGCAGCCAAGATCTCGGGGACGTCGGGGGAAAACTGTTTTTT
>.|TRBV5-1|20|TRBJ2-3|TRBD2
CASSYGQRRNGTSNTDTQYF
TGCGCCAGCAGCTATGGCCAGAGACGGAACGGGACTAGCAACACAGATACGCAGTATTTT
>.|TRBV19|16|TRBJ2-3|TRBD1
CASSKGDRANVDTQYF
TGTGCCAGTAGTAAGGGTGACAGGGCGAACGTAGATACGCAGTATTTT
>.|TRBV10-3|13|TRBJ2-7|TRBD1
CAMSTGTALEQYF
TGTGCCATGTCAACCGGGACAGCTCTGGAGCAGTACTTC
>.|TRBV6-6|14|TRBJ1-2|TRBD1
CASRAGGFGYGYTF
TGTGCCAGCAGAGCAGGGGGCTTTGGGTATGGCTACACCTTC
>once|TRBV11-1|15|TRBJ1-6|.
CASSPVGGAGSPLHF
TGTGCCAGCAGCCCGGTGGGGGGGGCAGGTTCACCCCTCCACTTT
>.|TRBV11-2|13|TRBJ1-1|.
CASNALGRTEAFF
TGTGCCAGCAACGCACTGGGGAGGACTGAAGCTTTCTTT
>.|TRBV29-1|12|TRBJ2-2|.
CSVRGNTGELFF
TGCAGCGTCAGGGGGAACACCGGGGAGCTGTTTTTT
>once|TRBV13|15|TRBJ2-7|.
CASSWRASSSYEQYF
TGTGCCAGCAGCTGGAGGGCCTCGAGCTCCTACGAGCAGTACTTC
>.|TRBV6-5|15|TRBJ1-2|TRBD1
CASSGQGLPNYGYTF
TGTGCCAGCAGTGGACAGGGCCTACCTAACTATGGCTACACCTTC
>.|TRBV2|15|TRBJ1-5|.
CASSDQGGSNQPQHF
TGTGCCAGCAGTGACCAGGGCGGCAGCAATCAGCCCCAGCATTTT
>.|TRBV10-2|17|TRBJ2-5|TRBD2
CASTQRGGLAVQETQYF
TGCGCCAGCACACAAAGGGGGGGACTAGCGGTCCAAGAGACCCAGTACTTC
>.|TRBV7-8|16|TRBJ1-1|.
CASSRIGGAMNTEAFF
TGTGCCAGCAGCCGTATAGGGGGGGCAATGAACACTGAAGCTTTCTTT
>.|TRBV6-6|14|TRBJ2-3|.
CATQFRGPSDTQYF
TGTGCCACCCAATTCCGAGGGCCAAGCGATACGCAGTATTTT
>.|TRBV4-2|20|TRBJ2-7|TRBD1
CASSPSSLSAGRGSSYEQYF
TGTGCCAGCAGCCCCTCCTCCCTGTCGGCCGGCAGGGGGAGCTCCTACGAGCAGTACTTC
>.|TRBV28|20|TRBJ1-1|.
CASRAPLGGDPEGGNTEAFF
TGTGCCAGCAGAGCTCCCCTCGGGGGGGACCCAGAGGGGGGGAACACTGAAGCTTTCTTT
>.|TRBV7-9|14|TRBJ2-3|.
CASSLNGQGHTQYF
TGTGCCAGCAGCTTAAACGGGCAGGGGCATACGCAGTATTTT
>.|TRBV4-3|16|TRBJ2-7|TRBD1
CASSQDVQGAPYEQYF
TGCGCCAGCAGCCAAGATGTGCAGGGGGCCCCCTACGAGCAGTACTTC
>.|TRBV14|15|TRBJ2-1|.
CASSQGWGAYNEQFF
TGTGCCAGCAGCCAGGGGTGGGGGGCCTACAATGAGCAGTTCTTC
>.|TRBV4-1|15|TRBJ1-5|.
CASSPRHGGYQPQHF
TGCGCCAGCAGCCCTCGACATGGAGGCTATCAGCCCCAGCATTTT
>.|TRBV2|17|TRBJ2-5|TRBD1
CASIPEGQGARGETQYF
TGTGCCAGCATTCCGGAGGGGCAGGGGGCCCGAGGAGAGACCCAGTACTTC
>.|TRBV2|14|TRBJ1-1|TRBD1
CASSTGTGITEAFF
TGTGCCAGCAGTACCGGGACAGGGATCACTGAAGCTTTCTTT
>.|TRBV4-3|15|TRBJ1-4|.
CASSQVGATNEKLFF
TGCGCCAGCAGCCAAGTTGGGGCGACTAATGAAAAACTGTTTTTT
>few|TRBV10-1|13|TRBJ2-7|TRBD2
CASSKPGLREQYF
TGCGCCAGCAGTAAACCGGGACTAAGGGAGCAGTACTTC
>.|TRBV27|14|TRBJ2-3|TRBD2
CASSLSGRSDTQYF
TGTGCCAGCAGTTTGAGCGGGAGGTCTGATACGCAGTATTTT
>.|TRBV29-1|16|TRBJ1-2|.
CSVDPWGPLAGDGYTF
TGCAGCGTTGATCCATGGGGCCCCTTAGCGGGCGATGGCTACACCTTC
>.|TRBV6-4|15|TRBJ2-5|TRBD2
CASSKTSGSRETQYF
TGTGCCAGCAGCAAGACTAGCGGGAGTCGGGAGACCCAGTACTTC
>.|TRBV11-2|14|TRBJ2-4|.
CASSPELGGNIQYF
TGTGCCAGCAGCCCGGAACTGGGAGGAAACATTCAGTACTTC
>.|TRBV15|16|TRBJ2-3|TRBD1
CATSRPRTGGPDTQYF
TGTGCCACCAGCAGACCCAGGACAGGGGGCCCAGATACGCAGTATTTT
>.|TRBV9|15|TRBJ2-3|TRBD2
CASAGTSGRTDTQYF
TGTGCCAGCGCTGGGACTAGCGGGAGGACAGATACGCAGTATTTT
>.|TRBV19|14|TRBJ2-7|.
CASSIDGSVSEQYF
TGTGCCAGTAGTATAGATGGTTCGGTAAGCGAGCAGTACTTC
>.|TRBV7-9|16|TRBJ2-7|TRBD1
CASSLAVGDRGDEQYF
TGTGCCAGCAGCTTAGCCGTAGGGGACAGGGGGGACGAGCAGTACTTC
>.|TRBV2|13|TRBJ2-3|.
CATSADSTDTQYF
TGTGCCACATCAGCGGACAGCACAGATACGCAGTATTTT
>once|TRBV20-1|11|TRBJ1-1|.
CSATRQIEAFF
TGCAGTGCCACCCGACAGATCGAAGCTTTCTTT
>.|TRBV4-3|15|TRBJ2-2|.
CASSQDRLSTGELFF
TGCGCCAGCAGCCAAGATAGACTTTCTACCGGGGAGCTGTTTTTT
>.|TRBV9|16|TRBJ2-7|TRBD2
CASSPAGGTASYEQYF
TGTGCCAGCAGCCCAGCGGGGGGGACCGCCTCCTACGAGCAGTACTTC
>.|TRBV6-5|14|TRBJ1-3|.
CASSPGGSGNTIYF
TGTGCCAGCAGTCCCGGAGGATCTGGAAACACCATATATTTT
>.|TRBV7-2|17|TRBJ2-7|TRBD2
CASSLTLAGRGSDEQYF
TGTGCCAGCAGCTTAACTTTAGCGGGGCGAGGGTCTGACGAGCAGTACTTC
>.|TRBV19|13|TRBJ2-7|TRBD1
CASSLDRGLGQYF
TGTGCCAGTAGTTTGGACAGGGGGCTGGGGCAGTACTTC
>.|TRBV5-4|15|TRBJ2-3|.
CASSLVHYGTDTQYF
TGTGCCAGCAGCTTGGTCCACTACGGCACAGATACGCAGTATTTT